This T cell receptor beta chain originates from a study of radiotherapy plus CTLA-4 blockade in lung cancer. For the study at large: Objective responses were recorded in 15% to 20% of patients, with disease control recorded in about 30%. General observations from the study: Among blood TCR repertoires after radiotherapy plus ipilimumab, tumor-derived clones expanded. Interferon-beta and early blood T cell clone dynamics reportedly predicted response best.

Concerning this clone: Its antigen is currently unknown.

V dropped 9 bases and J dropped 0 bases, with 20 bases sitting between them. Germline-derived CDR1 and CDR2 are LNHDA and SQIVND (reference sequence). CDR3 length: 16 amino acids. Clones were sequenced by immunoSEQ multiplex PCR, and TCRdb holds only the in-frame ones, with some missing. The sample contains approximately 80,000 clones, 70% to 85% of which appear only once. Treatment of patients with chemo-refractory metastatic non-small-cell lung cancer consisted of focal radiation plus CTLA-4 blockade with ipilimumab. The source material was peripheral blood, sampled from a patient treated with radiotherapy plus ipilimumab. The chain is built from TRBV19 and TRBJ1-2; D remains unclear. The receptor was isolated from a human donor with non-small cell lung cancer whose response to radiotherapy plus ipilimumab could not be evaluated. The CDR3 DNA reads as TGTGCCAGCACCAAGGCAGGCCCGATAGCTAACTATGGCTACACCTTC. It specifies CASTKAGPIANYGYTF.